What follows describes a single TCR beta chain. Its specificity is not known. The data derive from a study of OX40 agonist ivuxolimab in advanced cancers. Findings of the study overall: Low normalized T-cell clonal expansion also characterized some of the nonresponders. CD8+ T cells (on average) carried more expanded clones than CD4+ T cells.

The table came from immunoSEQ multiplex PCR; TCRdb's copy has only in-frame clones and leaves some out. The sample shows around 84,000 clones, 85% to 95% of them seen only once. V shed 4 bases, J shed 0 bases, and the junction held 9 bases outside the gene matches. The CDR3 has 16 residues. Germline assignment: CDR1 SGHKS and CDR2 YYEKEE (reference sequence). The chain links TRBV5-5 to TRBJ2-5; 7 bases are a match to TRBD1. The source of this sequence is an adult with an advanced solid tumor such as melanoma, head and neck, liver or kidney cancer. Material: CD4+ or CD8+ T cells sorted from blood, obtained in a trial of the OX40 agonist ivuxolimab. Here the CDR3 reads CASSAGDSYNQETQYF. The CDR3 DNA is TGTGCCAGCAGCGCCGGGGACAGCTACAACCAAGAGACCCAGTACTTC.